Each of the 29 T cell receptor beta chains below was sequenced from the same sample in a study of blood T cells in healthy people across ages. Primers used in a second PCR of roughly 6 to 12 cycles were a sample-barcoded 5' primer and a J-beta primer mix. TCRdb re-called the 5' RACE reads with MiXCR, one entry per CDR3 protein. This repertoire shows around 850,000 distinct CDR3 sequences, about 36% found once; its top ten account for 13%. The sequenced material came from blood. Every receptor here comes from a man aged 18 to 30 in good health.

This clonotype was observed a few times. V is TRBV27 and J is TRBJ1-2; 7 bases fit TRBD1. Trimming removed 7 bases from V and 2 bases from J; junction bases left unmatched: 4. The V gene's germline CDR1 is MNHEY and CDR2 SMNVEV (reference sequence). The CDR3 has 13 amino acids. This CDR3 is CASTTTGNYGYTF. In nucleotides, the CDR3 is TGTGCCAGCACAACGACAGGGAACTATGGCTACACCTTC.

V is TRBV18 and J is TRBJ1-1; 8 bases line up with TRBD1. The germline CDR1 and CDR2 sequences are KGHSH and LQKENI. The CDR3 is 15 residues long. V shed 1 base and J 5 bases; nucleotides not matched to a gene: 6. The CDR3 region is CASSPRQGAWTEAFF. Written as DNA, the CDR3 is TGTGCCAGCTCACCACGCCAGGGGGCTTGGACTGAAGCTTTCTTT. Full variable domain (missing parts from reference TRBV18 and TRBJ1-1): NAGVMQNPRHLVRRRGQEARLRCSPMKGHSHVYWYRQLPEEGLKFMVYLQKENIIDESGMPKERFSAEFPKEGPSILRIQQVVRGDSAAYFCASSPRQGAWTEAFFGQGTRLTVV.

Details on this clonotype: Relative to the germline gene, one junction end is altered; a read error may explain this. This sequence joins TRBV20-1 and TRBJ2-3; TRBD1 matches at 12 bases. The CDR3 totals 16 residues. CDR1 and CDR2 from the germline V gene are DFQATT and SNEGSKA (reference sequence). The CDR3: CSTRVSGTGGPDTQYF. The DNA of the CDR3 is TGCAGTACTAGAGTTTCGGGGACAGGGGGCCCAGATACGCAGTATTTT.

This clonotype was recorded at least ten times. The junction departs from the called germline gene at one end, perhaps through a read error. The V gene is TRBV12-3 or TRBV12-4, the J gene TRBJ1-2, with 10 positions matching TRBD1. The CDR3 length is 14 residues. The CDR3 here is CASSPGQGPYGYTF. CDR3 DNA: TGCGCCAGCAGCCCGGGACAGGGGCCCTATGGCTACACCTTC.

This clonotype was detected only once. The J gene is TRBJ2-2, the V gene TRBV7-2, with 10 bases that match TRBD2. Germline V gene lookup returns CDR1 SGHTA and CDR2 FQGNSA. The CDR3 sequence is 16 residues long. Trimming took 5 bases from V and 5 from J; bases not matched to a gene: 8. The CDR3 loop is CASSIVAGGRTGELFF. The CDR3 coding sequence is TGTGCCAGCAGCATAGTAGCGGGGGGTCGAACCGGGGAGCTGTTTTTT.

J is TRBJ2-3 and V is TRBV5-1; D gene ambiguous. The CDR3 spans 15 residues. CDR1 and CDR2 from the germline V gene are SGHRS and YFSETQ. V dropped 4 bases and J dropped 0 bases, with 12 bases sitting between them. The CDR3 is CASSLTEVSTDTQYF. The CDR3, as DNA: TGCGCCAGCAGCCTAACAGAAGTGAGCACAGATACGCAGTATTTT.

V gene TRBV3-1 combines with J gene TRBJ2-5; 8 nucleotides align to TRBD2. Germline CDR1 is LGHDT and CDR2 is YNNKEL (reference sequence). This CDR3 is built from 14 residues. Trimming at V came to 0 bases and at J to 11 bases, leaving 8 bases not matched to a gene. DNA of the CDR3: TGTGCCAGCAGCCAAGAGGGGATGGCGGGAGGACAGTACTTC. Protein sequence: CASSQEGMAGGQYF.

This clonotype was found many times. The CDR3 protein is CSAPGGQGTNEQFF. CDR3 nucleotides: TGCAGTGCTCCTGGGGGACAGGGGACCAATGAGCAGTTCTTC. The gene calls are TRBV20-1 and TRBJ2-1, with TRBD1 identical over 10 bases. The germline V gene encodes CDR1 DFQATT and CDR2 SNEGSKA (reference sequence). This CDR3 contains 14 residues. V was clipped by 5 bases and J by 6 bases; unmatched bases: 7.

The genes are TRBV20-1 and TRBJ1-2; TRBD1 might be the D (6 bases). This CDR3 has 14 amino acids. The germline V and J ends were trimmed by 0 bases and 2 bases, with 10 bases remaining between them. Germline values: CDR1 DFQATT, CDR2 SNEGSKA (reference sequence). CDR3 sequence (DNA): TGCAGTGCTAGAGACCTGGACAGAAACTATGGCTACACCTTC. Protein product: CSARDLDRNYGYTF.

This clonotype was counted between two and nine times. V gene TRBV20-1 combines with J gene TRBJ2-3; 8 bases map to TRBD2. Germline CDR1 is DFQATT and CDR2 is SNEGSKA (reference sequence). The CDR3 sequence is 19 residues long. With 5 bases clipped from V and 3 bases from J, the junction kept 22 bases outside the gene matches. CDR3 sequence: CSAHTPLRGVRVGTDTQYF. The CDR3 bases are TGCAGTGCTCATACCCCTCTGCGGGGGGTCCGTGTTGGAACAGATACGCAGTATTTT.

A few counts support this clonotype. V is TRBV14 and J is TRBJ2-3; TRBD2 matches at 9 bases. The CDR3 has 19 amino acids. CDR1 and CDR2 from the germline V gene are SGHDN and FVKESK. J was trimmed by 6 bases and V by 1 base; bases with no gene match: 17. DNA of the CDR3: TGTGCCAGCAGCCAAGTTGTTCGGACCGGCGGGGGGGCCCCGGATACGCAGTATTTT. This codes for CASSQVVRTGGGAPDTQYF.

J is TRBJ2-1 and V is TRBV7-3, with 9 bases fitting TRBD2. The CDR3 runs to 17 residues. V lost 1 base to trimming and J lost 6 bases; unmatched junction nucleotides: 10. CDR1 SGHTA and CDR2 FQGTGA come from the germline V gene. The CDR3: CASSLSQGPAGGNEQFF. DNA for the CDR3: TGTGCCAGCAGCTTAAGCCAAGGTCCAGCGGGGGGCAATGAGCAGTTCTTC. Full variable domain (missing parts from reference TRBV7-3 and TRBJ2-1): GAGVSQTPSNKVTEKGKYVELRCDPISGHTALYWYRQSLGQGPEFLIYFQGTGAADDSGLPNDRFFAVRPEGSVSTLKIQRTERGDSAVYLCASSLSQGPAGGNEQFFGPGTRLTVL.

The V call is TRBV7-2, the J call TRBJ2-1; 7 bases line up with TRBD2. The V and J ends lost 1 base and 9 bases, in that order; junction bases with no gene match: 9. Looked up from germline, CDR1 is SGHTA and CDR2 is FQGNSA. The CDR3 is 15 amino acids. CDR3 in amino acids: CASSLGRASGSEQFF. The DNA of the CDR3 is TGTGCCAGCAGCTTAGGGCGAGCTAGCGGTAGTGAGCAGTTCTTC.

V usage is TRBV15 and J usage is TRBJ1-4; TRBD1 matches at 12 bases. The CDR3 has 20 amino acids. In germline, CDR1 is LNHNV, CDR2 YYDKDF (reference sequence). V lost 3 bases to trimming and J lost 0 bases; unmatched junction nucleotides: 11. The CDR3 reads CATSSSRDRGPLTTNEKLFF. DNA for the CDR3: TGTGCCACCAGCAGTAGCCGGGACAGGGGGCCCCTTACAACTAATGAAAAACTGTTTTTT.

The CDR3 loop is CASSPGLAGVTQYF. DNA of the CDR3: TGTGCCAGCAGCCCCGGACTAGCGGGGGTAACGCAGTATTTT. The chain is built from TRBV7-9 and TRBJ2-3, with TRBD2 identical over 13 bases. After removal of 5 bases from V and 9 bases from J, the junction contained 5 bases not matched to a gene. The CDR3 contains 14 residues. The germline CDR1 and CDR2 sequences are SEHNR and FQNEAQ (reference sequence).

This clonotype was seen a handful of times. The chain joins TRBV3-1 to TRBJ2-7; 9 bases line up with TRBD2. The CDR3 runs to 16 residues. The trim removed 4 bases at V and 7 bases at J, leaving 14 bases unmatched. Germline loops: CDR1 LGHDT, CDR2 YNNKEL (reference sequence). CDR3 region: CASSPAAGGAFFEQYF. Here the CDR3 DNA reads TGTGCCAGCAGCCCGGCGGCGGGGGGGGCGTTCTTTGAGCAGTACTTC.

On this clonotype itself: This may stem from a read error, because a much larger clone lies one nucleotide away. J is TRBJ2-1 and V is TRBV12-3 or TRBV12-4; D gene uncertain. CDR3 size: 14 residues. With 7 bases removed from V and 4 bases from J, the gap between germline ends came to 14 bases. The CDR3 spells CASILSTAYNEQFF. CDR3 coding DNA: TGTGCCAGCATACTCAGTACAGCATACAATGAGCAGTTCTTC.

The sample holds one count of this clonotype. V and J are TRBV20-1 and TRBJ1-4; D gene unclear. Germline V gene data show CDR1 as DFQATT and CDR2 as SNEGSKA (reference sequence). This CDR3 is built from 13 residues. Trimming cost V 6 bases and J 3 bases, with 11 bases left between them. CDR3 residues: CSAPMAANEKLFF. CDR3 coding DNA: TGCAGTGCGCCAATGGCAGCTAATGAAAAACTGTTTTTT.

This chain joins TRBV27 and TRBJ1-1, with TRBD1 matching 7 bases. CDR3 length: 17 residues. Germline values: CDR1 MNHEY, CDR2 SMNVEV (reference sequence). V gave up 2 bases and J gave up 3 bases; unmatched junction bases: 12. The DNA of the CDR3 is TGTGCCAGCAGTTTAATTACGTCCGACAGGGCTTACACTGAAGCTTTCTTT. This gives the protein CASSLITSDRAYTEAFF.

This clonotype occurred a few times. The V call is TRBV4-1, the J call TRBJ1-5, with 7 bases fitting TRBD1. J gave up 5 bases and V 3 bases, and 7 bases lay outside the gene matches. CDR3 size: 15 residues. Per the germline V gene, CDR1 is MGHRA and CDR2 is YSYEKL. The CDR3 nucleotides are TGCGCCAGCAGCCATTACAGGGGTCCCCATCAGCCCCAGCATTTT. Translation: CASSHYRGPHQPQHF.

This clonotype has a handful of counts. The chain carries TRBV20-1 and TRBJ1-6; D remains unclear. V lost 0 bases, J lost 6 bases, and 12 bases lay in between. This CDR3 region has 15 residues. The germline gives CDR1 DFQATT, CDR2 SNEGSKA (reference sequence). The CDR3 region is CSARDAGMGNSPLHF. The CDR3 coding sequence is TGCAGTGCTAGAGATGCGGGCATGGGTAATTCACCCCTCCACTTT.

This clonotype was counted only a few times. J is TRBJ1-5 and V is TRBV27; unclear D gene. V lost 4 bases, J lost 4 bases, and 11 bases lay in between. The CDR3 runs 14 residues. The germline gives CDR1 MNHEY, CDR2 SMNVEV (reference sequence). As DNA, the CDR3 is TGTGCCAGCAGTTCGGACTTACGAAATCAGCCCCAGCATTTT. It is translated as CASSSDLRNQPQHF.

The gene calls are TRBV7-9 and TRBJ2-7; 7 bases map to TRBD1. This CDR3 comprises 14 residues. Unmatched junction bases numbered 5, after V lost 4 bases and J lost 2 bases. Germline CDR1 is SEHNR and CDR2 is FQNEAQ (reference sequence). Written as DNA, the CDR3 is TGTGCCAGCAGCTGGGGACAGTCCGCCTACGAGCAGTACTTC. It specifies CASSWGQSAYEQYF.

This clonotype came up a few times. The chain employs TRBV20-1 and TRBJ2-6; D possibly corresponds to TRBD1 (5 bases). V lost 4 bases and J lost 1, with 11 bases in between. The CDR3 contains 15 residues. The germline CDR1 and CDR2 sequences are DFQATT and SNEGSKA (reference sequence). CDR3 residues: CSAKKSGSGANVLTF. The DNA for the CDR3 is TGCAGTGCTAAAAAATCAGGGTCTGGGGCCAACGTCCTGACTTTC.

V gene TRBV28 combines with J gene TRBJ2-5, with D possibly matching TRBD1 (6 bases). Germline values: CDR1 MDHEN, CDR2 SYDVKM. Trimming left V 6 bases short and J 5 bases short, with 19 bases between. The CDR3 consists of 15 residues. The CDR3: CASSPSVGALETQYF. The CDR3 DNA reads TGTGCCAGCAGCCCCTCCGTGGGGGCGTTGGAGACCCAGTACTTC.

V and J are TRBV7-9 and TRBJ2-2; maybe TRBD2 (6 bases). Germline V gives CDR1 SEHNR, CDR2 FQNEAQ (reference sequence). Between the trimmed V and J ends, which lost 6 bases and 5 bases, there was a span of 16 bases. The CDR3 is 15 residues long. CDR3 amino acids: CASRLDYDETGELFF. The CDR3 nucleotides are TGTGCCAGCAGGTTGGACTACGACGAAACCGGGGAGCTGTTTTTT.

This clonotype has ten or more counts. The rearrangement uses TRBV20-1 and TRBJ2-3, with D possibly matching TRBD2 (6 bases). Trimming shortened V by 6 bases and J by 0 bases, and 19 bases separated the two germline ends. The CDR3 runs to 16 residues. Germline V gene lookup returns CDR1 DFQATT and CDR2 SNEGSKA (reference sequence). The DNA for the CDR3 is TGCAGTGCCAGGGACTTTGGGTCCGTAAGCACAGATACGCAGTATTTT. Amino acid sequence: CSARDFGSVSTDTQYF.

The chain links TRBV20-1 to TRBJ1-5, with D possibly being TRBD1 (6 bases). Looked up from germline, CDR1 is DFQATT and CDR2 is SNEGSKA (reference sequence). The V gene lost 6 bases and the J gene lost 0 bases, with 9 bases spanning the gap. The CDR3 runs to 13 residues. The CDR3 sequence: CSARQDSNQPQHF. As DNA, the CDR3 is TGCAGTGCCAGACAGGATAGCAATCAGCCCCAGCATTTT.

About this clonotype itself: A much larger clonotype is one base distant, so this may be a read error. The rearrangement links TRBV10-3 to TRBJ1-2; 9 nucleotides agree with TRBD1. The CDR3 is 14 residues long. V gave up 6 bases and J gave up 6 bases; unmatched junction bases: 8. Germline assignment: CDR1 ENHRY and CDR2 SYGVKD. Written as DNA, the CDR3 is TGTGCCATCAGGGAAGGACAGGGGAGCGATGGCTACACCTTC. Its protein is CAIREGQGSDGYTF.